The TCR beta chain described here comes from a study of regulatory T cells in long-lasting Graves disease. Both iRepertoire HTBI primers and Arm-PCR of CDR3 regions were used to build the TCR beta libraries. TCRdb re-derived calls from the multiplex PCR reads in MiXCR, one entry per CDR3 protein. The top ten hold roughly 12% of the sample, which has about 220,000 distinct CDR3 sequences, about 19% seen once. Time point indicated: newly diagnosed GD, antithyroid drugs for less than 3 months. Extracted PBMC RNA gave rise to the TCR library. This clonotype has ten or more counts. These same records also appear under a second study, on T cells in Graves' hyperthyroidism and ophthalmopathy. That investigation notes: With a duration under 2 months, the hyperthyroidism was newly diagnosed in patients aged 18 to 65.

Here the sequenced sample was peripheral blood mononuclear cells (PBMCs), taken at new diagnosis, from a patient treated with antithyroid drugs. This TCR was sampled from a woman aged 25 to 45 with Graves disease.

The CDR3, as DNA: TGCAGTGCTAGAGAACGGGGGGGCTACACCTTC. It translates to CSARERGGYTF. This sequence joins TRBV20-1 and TRBJ1-2; D possibly corresponds to TRBD1 (5 bases). V lost 0 bases and J 8 bases, leaving 7 bases between the germline ends. The germline V gene has CDR1 DFQATT and CDR2 SNEGSKA (reference sequence). This CDR3 has 11 amino acids.